This T cell receptor (beta chain) was identified during a study of lymphopenia after photon versus proton radiotherapy. Whole-study results and caveats: Photon-treated patients lost naive T cells and TCR diversity; proton-treated stayed stable. Larger post-nadir TCR diversity loss correlated inversely with survival in deceased patients. Survival link was tested only in deceased patients; proton benefit remains a possibility. Post-nadir diversity loss with photons came from oligoclonal expansion, particularly CD8+ Temra cells.

This CDR3 comprises 13 residues. The V end was cut by 3 bases, the J end by 3 bases, with 9 bases between. In germline, CDR1 is GTSNPN, CDR2 SVGIG (reference sequence). As regards this clone: No antigen is known for it.

This table comes from immunoSEQ multiplex PCR, and its TCRdb copy is limited to in-frame clones, with some not included. The table shows 150,000 to 200,000 clones, with about 85% occurring only once. The sequence derives from a man over 45 with gastric cancer. The V and J genes are TRBV30 and TRBJ1-3, with D unresolved. The sequenced sample was peripheral blood, obtained from a patient treated with photon-based radiotherapy. CDR3 sequence: CAWRFGSGNTIYF. DNA of the CDR3: TGTGCCTGGAGATTCGGCAGTGGAAACACCATATATTTT.